Listed here are 26 T cell receptor beta chains from one sample, sequenced in a study of blood T cell repertoires in COVID-19 (dated by TCRdb to 2020 to 2022). The library relied on the immunoSEQ multiplex PCR assay. As stored in TCRdb, this immuneACCESS dataset retains in-frame rearrangements with V and J assigned. A fraction of the clones does not appear; measured against another copy, unresolved V genes explain less than half of the discrepancy, and the remainder lacks a known reason. In all, the sample holds around 45,000 clones, and less than 70% of those were seen once. The ten largest clones add up to 6.2% of the sample. What was sequenced was peripheral blood. The receptors originated from an elderly man with acute or convalescent COVID-19.

The V call is TRBV9, the J call TRBJ2-1; D is perhaps TRBD2 (6 bases). V was shortened by 0 bases and J by 6 bases, with 7 bases between the two germline ends. The CDR3 is 13 amino acids. The germline CDR1 and CDR2 sequences are SGDLS and YYNGEE. CDR3 DNA sequence: TGTGCCAGCAGCGTAGCCGGGGGCAATGAGCAGTTCTTC. Translated, it gives CASSVAGGNEQFF.

The genes are TRBV7-9 and TRBJ1-4; 9 bases agree with TRBD1. Germline CDR1 SEHNR, CDR2 FQNEAQ (reference sequence). The CDR3 is 16 residues long. The V and J ends lost 1 base and 2 bases, in that order; junction bases with no gene match: 2. The CDR3 DNA reads TGTGCCAGCAGCTTAGGGGACAGGGCCACTAATGAAAAACTGTTTTTT. As protein: CASSLGDRATNEKLFF. Using reference TRBV7-9 and TRBJ1-4 for the parts outside the CDR3, the full variable domain is DTGVSQNPRHKITKRGQNVTFRCDPISEHNRLYWYRQTLGQGPEFLTYFQNEAQLEKSRLLSDRFSAERPKGSFSTLEIQRTEQGDSAMYLCASSLGDRATNEKLFFGSGTQLSVL.

This clone was counted only a few times. The V gene is TRBV2, the J gene TRBJ2-3; the match to TRBD2 covers 12 bases. Germline loops: CDR1 SNHLY, CDR2 FYNNEI. The CDR3 extends over 16 amino acids. After removal of 6 bases from V and 1 base from J, the junction contained 5 bases not matched to a gene. Here the CDR3 DNA reads TGTGCCAGCAGGACCCCTAGCGGGGGGGGCACAGATACGCAGTATTTT. This sequence encodes CASRTPSGGGTDTQYF.

The rearrangement joins TRBV19 to TRBJ2-7, with 12 bases aligning to TRBD1. The CDR3 runs to 14 residues. Germline V CDR1 and CDR2: LNHDA, SQIVND (reference sequence). The J segment lost 5 bases and the V segment lost 6 bases, leaving 5 bases of the junction unmatched. The CDR3: CASRGDRGLHEQYF. DNA of the CDR3: TGTGCCAGTAGGGGGGACAGGGGGCTCCACGAGCAGTACTTC.

The CDR3 sequence: CASSVAEGGPVKNEQYF. In DNA, the CDR3 is TGTGCCAGCAGCGTAGCTGAGGGAGGGCCGGTGAAAAACGAGCAGTACTTC. V usage is TRBV9 and J usage is TRBJ2-7; 7 bases map to TRBD2. The CDR3 spans 17 residues. Looked up from germline, CDR1 is SGDLS and CDR2 is YYNGEE. V dropped 0 bases and J dropped 5; count of bases not matched to a gene: 14.

The CDR3 reads CASSYSGQLNQPQHF. CDR3 in DNA: TGTGCCAGCAGTTACTCTGGACAGCTCAATCAGCCCCAGCATTTT. J is TRBJ1-5 and V is TRBV6-2 or TRBV6-3; D possibly corresponds to TRBD1 (6 bases). This CDR3 has 15 amino acids. Per germline, CDR1 MNHEY and CDR2 SVGEGT. V gave up 0 bases and J gave up 3 bases, with 9 bases separating them.

The rearrangement uses TRBV5-4 and TRBJ2-2; the D gene is possibly TRBD2 (7 bases). The CDR3 is made up of 18 amino acids. Germline loops: CDR1 SGHNT, CDR2 YYREEE (reference sequence). The V end was cut by 1 base, the J end by 4 bases, with 20 bases between. CDR3 amino acids: CASSLLSGGFSGTGELFF. CDR3 DNA sequence: TGTGCCAGCAGCTTGTTATCGGGGGGCTTTTCGGGCACCGGGGAGCTGTTTTTT.

The CDR3 here is CASIPTADSNQPQHF. The CDR3 region has the DNA TGTGCCAGCATTCCGACAGCCGATAGCAATCAGCCCCAGCATTTT. The V and J genes are TRBV6-5 and TRBJ1-5; weak D call: TRBD1 (5 bases). Trimming left V 7 bases short and J 0 bases short, with 13 bases between. The CDR3 is made up of 15 amino acids. Germline loops: CDR1 MNHEY, CDR2 SVGAGI.

The chain is built from TRBV9 and TRBJ2-3, with 13 bases lining up with TRBD2. Losses at the gene ends were 1 base for V and 4 bases for J; bases not matched to a gene: 12. Germline values: CDR1 SGDLS, CDR2 YYNGEE. This CDR3 has 19 residues. The CDR3 is CASSVTGTSGTAVPDTQYF. The DNA for the CDR3 is TGTGCCAGCAGCGTAACTGGGACTAGCGGGACCGCGGTACCAGATACGCAGTATTTT.

This clone was detected a few times. The chain links TRBV7-3 to TRBJ1-1; weak D call: TRBD1 (6 bases). The CDR3 covers 14 residues. Germline V lookup: CDR1 SGHTA, CDR2 FQGTGA. The V and J ends lost 8 bases and 1 base respectively, with 14 bases between them. The CDR3 is CASGRGYPNTEAFF. The CDR3 DNA reads as TGTGCCAGCGGGAGGGGGTATCCGAACACTGAAGCTTTCTTT.

The chain uses TRBV11-2 and TRBJ2-5; D is perhaps TRBD2 (6 bases). Germline loops: CDR1 SGHAT, CDR2 FQNNGV. With 7 bases removed from V and 5 bases from J, the gap between germline ends came to 17 bases. This CDR3 has 14 residues. CDR3: CASTLDGGVETQYF. CDR3 in DNA: TGTGCCAGCACCCTCGACGGGGGAGTCGAGACCCAGTACTTC.

The rearrangement links TRBV6-6 to TRBJ2-7, with 10 positions matching TRBD1. The CDR3 covers 14 residues. Per the germline V gene, CDR1 is MNHNY and CDR2 is SVGAGI (reference sequence). Losses at the gene ends were 2 bases for V and 7 bases for J; bases not matched to a gene: 5. The CDR3 region is CASSYGGQGREQYF. CDR3 nucleotide sequence: TGTGCCAGCAGTTACGGGGGACAGGGGCGGGAGCAGTACTTC.

In the case of this clone: This sample also contains other DNA sequences that code for the same CDR3. This rearrangement joins TRBV5-8 to TRBJ2-3; tentative D call: TRBD1 (6 bases). The germline gives CDR1 SGHTS, CDR2 YDEGEE. CDR3 size: 14 residues. V lost 2 bases and J lost 0, with 7 bases in between. The CDR3 nucleotides read TGTGCCAGCAGCTTTGGACAGAGCACAGATACGCAGTATTTT. This codes for CASSFGQSTDTQYF.

This clone was detected only a few times. V and J are TRBV24-1 and TRBJ2-7; perhaps TRBD1 as D (6 bases). CDR1 is KGHDR and CDR2 is SFDVKD in the germline V gene. V was cut by 5 bases and J by 0 bases, with 10 bases left in between. The CDR3 is made up of 14 amino acids. The CDR3 loop is CATSGTVISYEQYF. DNA for the CDR3: TGTGCCACCAGTGGGACAGTAATCTCCTACGAGCAGTACTTC.

There are a few counts of this clone. The J gene is TRBJ2-3, the V gene TRBV30; no clear D gene. The length of the CDR3 is 13 residues. The germline V gene encodes CDR1 GTSNPN and CDR2 SVGIG (reference sequence). The V end lost 3 bases, the J end lost 2 bases, and 9 bases lay between the germline ends. This CDR3 reads CAWRQMITDTQYF. CDR3 coding DNA: TGTGCCTGGAGACAGATGATCACAGATACGCAGTATTTT.

A single count supports this clone. The chain joins TRBV12-5 to TRBJ2-7, with D unresolved. Trimming cost V 1 base and J 2 bases, with 6 bases left between them. CDR1 is LGHNT, CDR2 FRNRAP, per germline. The CDR3 covers 13 residues. The CDR3 loop reads CASGLGHTYEQYF. CDR3 coding DNA: TGTGCTAGTGGTTTGGGTCACACCTACGAGCAGTACTTC.

The chain carries TRBV7-9 and TRBJ2-3; the D gene is possibly TRBD1 (6 bases). The V and J ends lost 4 bases and 2 bases respectively, with 10 bases between them. The germline V gene encodes CDR1 SEHNR and CDR2 FQNEAQ (reference sequence). There are 14 residues in the CDR3. This CDR3 is CASSYTGITDTQYF. DNA for the CDR3: TGTGCCAGCAGCTACACAGGGATCACAGATACGCAGTATTTT.

This clone has more than one count but fewer than ten. This chain links TRBV7-2 with TRBJ2-3; a weak D match, TRBD1 (6 bases). Per the germline V gene, CDR1 is SGHTA and CDR2 is FQGNSA. There are 15 residues in the CDR3. The V gene lost 5 bases and the J gene lost 2 bases, with 14 bases spanning the gap. The CDR3 loop is CASSKGVAITDTQYF. CDR3 sequence (DNA): TGTGCCAGCAGCAAGGGGGTAGCCATCACAGATACGCAGTATTTT.

Only a few counts were recorded for this clone. In the same sample, other DNA sequences code for this CDR3. CDR3 region: CASSLAQGTEAFF. CDR3 sequence (DNA): TGCGCCAGCAGCTTGGCTCAGGGAACTGAAGCTTTCTTT. The chain uses TRBV5-1 and TRBJ1-1, with D possibly being TRBD1 (5 bases). The CDR3 is made up of 13 amino acids. Trimming took off 0 bases at V and 5 bases at J, with 8 bases between the two ends. Per the germline V gene, CDR1 is SGHRS and CDR2 is YFSETQ. The full variable domain, with the rest looked up from reference TRBV5-1 and TRBJ1-1, is KAGVTQTPRYLIKTRGQQVTLSCSPISGHRSVSWYQQTPGQGLQFLFEYFSETQRNKGNFPGRFSGRQFSNSRSEMNVSTLELGDSALYLCASSLAQGTEAFFGQGTRLTVV.

This chain joins TRBV2 and TRBJ1-4, with a tentative D call TRBD1 (5 bases). Deletions cut 4 bases from V and 7 bases from J, with 16 bases between. Per germline, CDR1 SNHLY and CDR2 FYNNEI. The CDR3 is 15 amino acids. The CDR3 sequence is CASSASGTEGEKLFF. CDR3 in DNA: TGTGCCAGCAGTGCTTCCGGGACTGAGGGTGAAAAACTGTTTTTT.

The chain employs TRBV19 and TRBJ1-1, with TRBD1 matching 12 bases. CDR1 is LNHDA, CDR2 SQIVND, per germline (reference sequence). This CDR3 is built from 15 residues. Trimming cost V 4 bases and J 7 bases; bases outside gene matches: 7. CDR3 in DNA: TGTGCCAGTAGTACGCGGGACAGGGGGCTTGTTGAAGCTTTCTTT. Amino acids: CASSTRDRGLVEAFF.

This chain connects TRBV4-3 to TRBJ2-3, with 7 bases lining up with TRBD2. Germline V lookup: CDR1 LGHNA, CDR2 YSLEER. The V gene end was trimmed by 0 bases and the J gene end by 1 base; junction bases not matched to a gene: 7. The CDR3 is 17 amino acids. CDR3 sequence (DNA): TGCGCCAGCAGCCAAGATCGCGGACGGGAGGGCACAGATACGCAGTATTTT. Its translation: CASSQDRGREGTDTQYF.

This clone was detected once. The chain links TRBV28 to TRBJ2-1; a weak D match, TRBD1 (5 bases). Germline CDR1 reads MDHEN; CDR2 reads SYDVKM. This CDR3 has 14 amino acids. V lost 6 bases and J lost 0, with 9 bases in between. Here the CDR3 DNA reads TGTGCCAGCAGCCAGGGTTCCTCCTACAATGAGCAGTTCTTC. It encodes CASSQGSSYNEQFF.

The chain carries TRBV5-1 and TRBJ2-3; 8 nucleotides match TRBD2. Losses at the gene ends were 4 bases for V and 6 bases for J; bases not matched to a gene: 16. Germline assignment: CDR1 SGHRS and CDR2 YFSETQ. The CDR3 runs to 17 residues. CDR3 sequence reads: CASSLQGRRGGADTQYF. The CDR3 DNA is TGCGCCAGCAGCCTCCAGGGGAGACGGGGGGGCGCGGATACGCAGTATTTT. Together with reference TRBV5-1 and TRBJ2-3, the CDR3 gives the full variable domain: KAGVTQTPRYLIKTRGQQVTLSCSPISGHRSVSWYQQTPGQGLQFLFEYFSETQRNKGNFPGRFSGRQFSNSRSEMNVSTLELGDSALYLCASSLQGRRGGADTQYFGPGTRLTVL.

The rearrangement links TRBV9 to TRBJ1-3; 7 nucleotides align to TRBD1. Unmatched junction bases numbered 6, after V lost 0 bases and J lost 0 bases. In germline, CDR1 is SGDLS, CDR2 YYNGEE. CDR3 size: 17 residues. The CDR3 region has the DNA TGTGCCAGCAGCGTAGTCCCGGGACAGTTCTCTGGAAACACCATATATTTT. Its protein product is CASSVVPGQFSGNTIYF.

The J gene is TRBJ1-1, the V gene TRBV19, with 7 nucleotides matching TRBD1. This CDR3 is built from 16 residues. The V gene's germline CDR1 is LNHDA and CDR2 SQIVND (reference sequence). V dropped 5 bases and J dropped 7; count of bases not matched to a gene: 16. CDR3 residues: CASSHPTQGVSVEAFF. The CDR3 DNA reads TGTGCCAGTAGTCACCCCACTCAGGGGGTTAGTGTTGAAGCTTTCTTT. Full variable domain (outside the CDR3, taken from reference TRBV19 and TRBJ1-1): DGGITQSPKYLFRKEGQNVTLSCEQNLNHDAMYWYRQDPGQGLRLIYYSQIVNDFQKGDIAEGYSVSREKKESFPLTVTSAQKNPTAFYLCASSHPTQGVSVEAFFGQGTRLTVV.